This TCR beta chain was identified during a study of OX40 agonist ivuxolimab in advanced cancers. The overall study: Six ivuxolimab dose levels, 0.01 to 10 mg/kg, were given intravenously every 2 weeks. Of the participants, 40% had some prior anti-PD-1, anti-PD-L1 or anti-CTLA-4 therapy, which was allowed.

The method was immunoSEQ multiplex PCR; TCRdb's version includes in-frame clones alone and lacks a portion of them. The sample holds over 55,000 clones, 85% to 90% seen once. This receptor was identified in an adult with an advanced solid tumor such as melanoma, head and neck, liver or kidney cancer. The sample consisted of CD4+ or CD8+ T cells sorted from blood, taken in a trial of the OX40 agonist ivuxolimab.

The CDR3 nucleotides read TGTGCCAGCAGTCCAAGGGGAGGGTTTGGCAATGAGCAGTTCTTC. This encodes CASSPRGGFGNEQFF. The chain uses TRBV28 and TRBJ2-1, with 7 nucleotides matching TRBD2. The trim removed 5 bases at V and 6 bases at J, leaving 10 bases unmatched. The V gene's germline CDR1 is MDHEN and CDR2 SYDVKM. The CDR3 extends over 15 amino acids.